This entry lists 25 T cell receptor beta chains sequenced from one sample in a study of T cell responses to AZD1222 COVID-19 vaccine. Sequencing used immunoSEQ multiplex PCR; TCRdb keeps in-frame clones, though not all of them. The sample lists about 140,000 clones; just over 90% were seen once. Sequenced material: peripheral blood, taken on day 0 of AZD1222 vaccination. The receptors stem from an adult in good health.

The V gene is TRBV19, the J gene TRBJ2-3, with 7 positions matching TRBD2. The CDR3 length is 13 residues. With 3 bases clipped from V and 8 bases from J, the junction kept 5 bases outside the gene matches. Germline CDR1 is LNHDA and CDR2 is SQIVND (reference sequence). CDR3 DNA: TGTGCCAGTAGTATTATGGGGGAGGGTACGCAGTATTTT. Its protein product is CASSIMGEGTQYF.

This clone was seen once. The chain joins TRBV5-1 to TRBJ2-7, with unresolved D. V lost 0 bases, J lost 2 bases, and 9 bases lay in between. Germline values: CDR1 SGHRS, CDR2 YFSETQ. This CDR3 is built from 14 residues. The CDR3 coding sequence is TGCGCCAGCAGCTTGGCCGTGGTTCCCTACGAGCAGTACTTC. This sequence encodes CASSLAVVPYEQYF.

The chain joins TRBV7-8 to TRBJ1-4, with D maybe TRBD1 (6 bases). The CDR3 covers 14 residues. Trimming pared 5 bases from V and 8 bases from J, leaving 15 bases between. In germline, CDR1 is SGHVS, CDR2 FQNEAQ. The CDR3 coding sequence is TGTGCCAGCAGCGAAAACAGGGTCGTGGAAAAACTGTTTTTT. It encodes CASSENRVVEKLFF.

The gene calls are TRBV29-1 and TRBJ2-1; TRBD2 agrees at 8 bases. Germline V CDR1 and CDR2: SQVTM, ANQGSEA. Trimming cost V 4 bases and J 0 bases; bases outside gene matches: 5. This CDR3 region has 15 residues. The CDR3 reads CSVAWSGSSYNEQFF. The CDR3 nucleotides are TGCAGCGTTGCGTGGAGCGGGAGCTCCTACAATGAGCAGTTCTTC.

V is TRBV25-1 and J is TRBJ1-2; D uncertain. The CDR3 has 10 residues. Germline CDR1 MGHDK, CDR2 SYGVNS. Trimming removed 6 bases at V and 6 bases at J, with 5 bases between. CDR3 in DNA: TGTGCCAGCAGCACGAATGGCTACACCTTC. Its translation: CASSTNGYTF.

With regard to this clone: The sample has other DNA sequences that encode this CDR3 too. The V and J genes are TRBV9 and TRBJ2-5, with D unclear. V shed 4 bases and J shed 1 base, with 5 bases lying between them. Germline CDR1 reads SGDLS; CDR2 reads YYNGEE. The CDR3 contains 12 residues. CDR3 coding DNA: TGTGCCAGCAGCACCACCCAAGAGACCCAGTACTTC. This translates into CASSTTQETQYF.

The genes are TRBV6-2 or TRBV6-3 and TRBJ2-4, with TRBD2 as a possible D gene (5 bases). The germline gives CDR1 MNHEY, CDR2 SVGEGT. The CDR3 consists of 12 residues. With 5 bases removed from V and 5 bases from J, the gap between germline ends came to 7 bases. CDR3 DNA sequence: TGTGCCAGCAGTCGGCGGGAAAACATTCAGTACTTC. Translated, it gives CASSRRENIQYF.

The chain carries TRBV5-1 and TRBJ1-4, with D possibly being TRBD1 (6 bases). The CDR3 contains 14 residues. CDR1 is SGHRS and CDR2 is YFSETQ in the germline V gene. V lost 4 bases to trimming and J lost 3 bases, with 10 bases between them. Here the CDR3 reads CASSPGQSNEKLFF. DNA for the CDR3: TGCGCCAGCAGCCCGGGACAATCTAATGAAAAACTGTTTTTT.

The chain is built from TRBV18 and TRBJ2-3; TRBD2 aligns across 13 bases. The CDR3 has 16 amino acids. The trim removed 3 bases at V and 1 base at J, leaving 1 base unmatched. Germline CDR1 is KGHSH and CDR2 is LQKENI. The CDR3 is CASSPTSGGGTDTQYF. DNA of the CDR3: TGTGCCAGCTCACCCACTAGCGGGGGGGGCACAGATACGCAGTATTTT.

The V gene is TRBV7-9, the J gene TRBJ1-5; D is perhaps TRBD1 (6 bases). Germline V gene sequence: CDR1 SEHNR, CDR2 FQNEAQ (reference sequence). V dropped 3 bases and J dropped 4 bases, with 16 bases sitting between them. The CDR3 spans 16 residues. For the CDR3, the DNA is TGTGCCAGCAGCTTTGAAGGACAGCAGGGAAATCAGCCCCAGCATTTT. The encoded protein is CASSFEGQQGNQPQHF.

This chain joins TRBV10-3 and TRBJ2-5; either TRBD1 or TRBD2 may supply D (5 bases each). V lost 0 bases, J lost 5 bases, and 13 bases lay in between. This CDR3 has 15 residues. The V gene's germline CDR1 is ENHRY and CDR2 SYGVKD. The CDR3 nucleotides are TGTGCCATCAGTGAGTCGAGGGGTAGTGTGGAGACCCAGTACTTC. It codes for CAISESRGSVETQYF.

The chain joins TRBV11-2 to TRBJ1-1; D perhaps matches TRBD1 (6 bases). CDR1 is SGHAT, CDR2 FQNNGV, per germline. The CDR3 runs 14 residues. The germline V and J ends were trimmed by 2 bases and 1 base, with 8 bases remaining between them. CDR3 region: CASSLNRANTEAFF. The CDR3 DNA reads TGTGCCAGCAGCTTAAACAGGGCGAACACTGAAGCTTTCTTT.

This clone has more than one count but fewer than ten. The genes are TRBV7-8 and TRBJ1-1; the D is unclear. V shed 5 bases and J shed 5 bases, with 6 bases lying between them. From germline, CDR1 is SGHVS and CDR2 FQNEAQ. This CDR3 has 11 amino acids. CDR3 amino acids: CASSPKTEAFF. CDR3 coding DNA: TGTGCCAGCAGCCCCAAGACTGAAGCTTTCTTT.

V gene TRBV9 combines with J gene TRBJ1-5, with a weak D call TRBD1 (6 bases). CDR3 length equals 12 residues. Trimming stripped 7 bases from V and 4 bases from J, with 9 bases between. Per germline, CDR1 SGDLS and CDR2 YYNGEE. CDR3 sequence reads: CASGGWNQPQHF. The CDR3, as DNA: TGTGCCAGCGGGGGCTGGAATCAGCCCCAGCATTTT.

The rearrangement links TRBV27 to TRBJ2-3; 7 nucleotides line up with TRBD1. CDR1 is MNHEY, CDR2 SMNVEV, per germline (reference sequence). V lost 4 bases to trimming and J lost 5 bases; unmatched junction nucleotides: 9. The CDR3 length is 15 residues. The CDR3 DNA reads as TGTGCCAGCAGTTGGTCCGGCAGGGGGAAAGATACGCAGTATTTT. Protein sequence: CASSWSGRGKDTQYF.

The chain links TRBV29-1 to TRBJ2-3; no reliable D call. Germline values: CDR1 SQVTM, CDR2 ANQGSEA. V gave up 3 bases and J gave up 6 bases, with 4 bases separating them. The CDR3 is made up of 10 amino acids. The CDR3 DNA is TGCAGCGTTGAGGAGGATACGCAGTATTTT. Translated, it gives CSVEEDTQYF.

CDR3 in DNA: TGTGCCAGCAGCCAACCCGCGGGGGCCAACGTCCTGACTTTC. It specifies CASSQPAGANVLTF. The V and J genes are TRBV3-1 (or the pseudogene TRBV3-2) and TRBJ2-6; D gene uncertain. Trimming shortened V by 2 bases and J by 4 bases, and 6 bases separated the two germline ends. The CDR3 extends over 14 amino acids. CDR1 and CDR2 from the germline V gene are LGHDT and YNNKEL (reference sequence).

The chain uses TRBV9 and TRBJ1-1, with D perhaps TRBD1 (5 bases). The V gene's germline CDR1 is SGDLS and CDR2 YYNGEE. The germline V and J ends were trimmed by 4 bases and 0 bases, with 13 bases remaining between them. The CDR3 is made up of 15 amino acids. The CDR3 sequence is CASSPVPGLNTEAFF. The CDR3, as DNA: TGTGCCAGCAGCCCTGTACCAGGGTTGAACACTGAAGCTTTCTTT.

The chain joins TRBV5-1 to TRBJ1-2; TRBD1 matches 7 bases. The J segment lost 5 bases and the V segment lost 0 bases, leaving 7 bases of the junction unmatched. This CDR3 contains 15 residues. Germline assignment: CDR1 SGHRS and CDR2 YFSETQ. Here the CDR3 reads CASSLALYRGYGYTF. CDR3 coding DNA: TGCGCCAGCAGCTTGGCCCTGTACAGGGGATATGGCTACACCTTC.

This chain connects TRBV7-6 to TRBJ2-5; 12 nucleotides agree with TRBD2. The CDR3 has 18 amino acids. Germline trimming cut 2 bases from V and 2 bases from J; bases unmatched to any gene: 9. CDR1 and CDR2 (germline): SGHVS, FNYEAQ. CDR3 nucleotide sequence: TGTGCCAGCAGCTTACCTACCGGGACTAGCGGGTTACAAGAGACCCAGTACTTC. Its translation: CASSLPTGTSGLQETQYF.

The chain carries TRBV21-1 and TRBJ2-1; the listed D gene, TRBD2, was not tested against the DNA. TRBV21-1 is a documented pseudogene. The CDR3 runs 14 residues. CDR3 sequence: CASSKVRREDEQFF. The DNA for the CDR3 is TGTGCCAGCAGCAAAGTCCGCAGGGAGGATGAGCAGTTCTTC.

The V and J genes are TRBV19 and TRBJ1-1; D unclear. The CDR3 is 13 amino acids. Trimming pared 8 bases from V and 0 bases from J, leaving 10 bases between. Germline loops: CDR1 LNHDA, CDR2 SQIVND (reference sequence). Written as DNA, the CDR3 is TGTGCCAGTTCGAGTAGCATGAACACTGAAGCTTTCTTT. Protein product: CASSSSMNTEAFF.

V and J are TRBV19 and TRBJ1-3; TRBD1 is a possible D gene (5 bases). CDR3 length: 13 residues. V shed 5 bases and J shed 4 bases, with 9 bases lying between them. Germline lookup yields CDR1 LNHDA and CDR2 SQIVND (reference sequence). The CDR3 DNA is TGTGCCAGTAGTCTACGGGGGGGAAACACCATATATTTT. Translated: CASSLRGGNTIYF.

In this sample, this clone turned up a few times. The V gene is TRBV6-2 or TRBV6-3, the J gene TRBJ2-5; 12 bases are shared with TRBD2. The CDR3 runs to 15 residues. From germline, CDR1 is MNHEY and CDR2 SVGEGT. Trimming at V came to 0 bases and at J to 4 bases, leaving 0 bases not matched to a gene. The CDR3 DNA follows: TGTGCCAGCAGTTACTCGACTAGCGGGGGAGAGACCCAGTACTTC. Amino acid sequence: CASSYSTSGGETQYF.

CDR3 sequence: CASSGQGIKEKLFF. The CDR3 DNA reads TGTGCCAGCAGCGGACAGGGGATAAAGGAAAAACTGTTTTTT. V is TRBV2 and J is TRBJ1-4; 9 positions match TRBD1. The CDR3 consists of 14 residues. Germline V gene lookup returns CDR1 SNHLY and CDR2 FYNNEI. J gave up 8 bases and V 6 bases, and 7 bases lay outside the gene matches.